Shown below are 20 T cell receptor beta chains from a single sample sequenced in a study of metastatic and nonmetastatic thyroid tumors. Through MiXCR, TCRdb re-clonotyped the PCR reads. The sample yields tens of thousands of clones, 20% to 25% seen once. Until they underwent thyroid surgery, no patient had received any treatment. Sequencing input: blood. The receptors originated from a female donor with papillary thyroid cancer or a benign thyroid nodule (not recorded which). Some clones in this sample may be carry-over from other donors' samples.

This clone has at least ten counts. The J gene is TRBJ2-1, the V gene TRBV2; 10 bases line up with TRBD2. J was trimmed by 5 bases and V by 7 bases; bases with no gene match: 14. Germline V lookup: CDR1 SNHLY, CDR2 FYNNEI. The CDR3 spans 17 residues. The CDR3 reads CASTSSFSGRLDNEQFF. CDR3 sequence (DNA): TGTGCCAGCACTAGCTCCTTTAGCGGGAGGTTAGACAATGAGCAGTTCTTC.

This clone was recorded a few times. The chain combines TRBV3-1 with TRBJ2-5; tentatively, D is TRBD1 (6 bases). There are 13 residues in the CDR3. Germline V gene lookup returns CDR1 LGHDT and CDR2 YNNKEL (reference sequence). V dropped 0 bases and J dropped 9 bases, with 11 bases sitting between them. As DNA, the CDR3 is TGTGCCAGCAGCCAAGATCTGCAGGGGCCCCAGTACTTC. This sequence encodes CASSQDLQGPQYF.

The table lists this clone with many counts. The DNA of the CDR3 is TGTGCCAGCAGCTTGGCCGGCGGGGGGGCCTACAATGAGCAGTTCTTC. Translated, it gives CASSLAGGGAYNEQFF. The chain recombines TRBV5-4 with TRBJ2-1; 9 bases are shared with TRBD2. The CDR3 loop spans 16 amino acids. The trim removed 0 bases at V and 2 bases at J, leaving 3 bases unmatched. CDR1 is SGHNT, CDR2 YYREEE, per germline (reference sequence). Using reference TRBV5-4 and TRBJ2-1 for the parts outside the CDR3, the full variable domain is ETGVTQSPTHLIKTRGQQVTLRCSSQSGHNTVSWYQQALGQGPQFIFQYYREEENGRGNFPPRFSGLQFPNYSSELNVNALELDDSALYLCASSLAGGGAYNEQFFGPGTRLTVL.

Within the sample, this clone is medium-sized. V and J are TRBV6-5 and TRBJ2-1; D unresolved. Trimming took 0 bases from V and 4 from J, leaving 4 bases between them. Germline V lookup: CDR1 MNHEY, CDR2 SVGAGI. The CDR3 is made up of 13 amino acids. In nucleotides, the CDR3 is TGTGCCAGCAGTTACTCAAGTTACAATGAGCAGTTCTTC. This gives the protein CASSYSSYNEQFF.

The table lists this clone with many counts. The CDR3 DNA sequence: TGTGCCAGCAGCAGACTAGCGGGGACCACAGATACGCAGTATTTT. This encodes CASSRLAGTTDTQYF. The J gene is TRBJ2-3, the V gene TRBV14, with TRBD2 identical over 11 bases. J was trimmed by 2 bases and V by 5 bases; bases with no gene match: 3. The CDR3 loop spans 15 amino acids. From germline, CDR1 is SGHDN and CDR2 FVKESK.

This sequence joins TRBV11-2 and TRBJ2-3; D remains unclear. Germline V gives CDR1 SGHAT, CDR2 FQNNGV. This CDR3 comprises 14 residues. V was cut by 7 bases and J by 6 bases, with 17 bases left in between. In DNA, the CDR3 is TGTGCCAGCACTTCTACGTGGGCGCAGGATACGCAGTATTTT. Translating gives CASTSTWAQDTQYF.

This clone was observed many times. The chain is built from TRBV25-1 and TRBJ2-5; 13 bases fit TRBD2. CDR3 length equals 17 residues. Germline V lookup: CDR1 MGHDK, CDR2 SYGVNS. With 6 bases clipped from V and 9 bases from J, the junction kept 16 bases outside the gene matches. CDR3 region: CASSRRQGTSGEGAQYF. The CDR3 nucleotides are TGTGCCAGCAGCAGGAGACAGGGGACTAGCGGGGAGGGGGCCCAGTACTTC.

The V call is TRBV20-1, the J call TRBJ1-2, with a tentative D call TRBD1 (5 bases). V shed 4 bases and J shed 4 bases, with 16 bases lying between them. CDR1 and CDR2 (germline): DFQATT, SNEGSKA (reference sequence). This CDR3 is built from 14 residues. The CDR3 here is CSAKRSDSLYGYTF. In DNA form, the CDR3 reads TGCAGTGCTAAGAGGTCCGACAGTCTCTATGGCTACACCTTC.

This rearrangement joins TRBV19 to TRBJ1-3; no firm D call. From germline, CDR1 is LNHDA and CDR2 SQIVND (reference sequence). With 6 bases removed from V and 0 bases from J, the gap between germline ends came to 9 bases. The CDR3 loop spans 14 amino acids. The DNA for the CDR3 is TGTGCCAGTAGGTCCCAGCTCTCTGGAAACACCATATATTTT. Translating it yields CASRSQLSGNTIYF.

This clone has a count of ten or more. The CDR3 nucleotides are TGTGCCAGCAGCTCGGGACTAGTGAGTGGGGAGCTGTTTTTT. This gives the protein CASSSGLVSGELFF. The chain combines TRBV7-2 with TRBJ2-2; 8 nucleotides line up with TRBD2. The germline V gene has CDR1 SGHTA and CDR2 FQGNSA. CDR3 length equals 14 residues. V was pared by 4 bases and J by 8 bases, with 6 bases of the junction left unmatched.

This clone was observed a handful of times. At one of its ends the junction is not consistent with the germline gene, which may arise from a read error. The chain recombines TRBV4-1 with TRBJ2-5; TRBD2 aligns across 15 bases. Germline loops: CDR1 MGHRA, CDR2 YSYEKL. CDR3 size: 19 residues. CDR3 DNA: TGCGCCAGCAGCCAAGATCGCGGGACTAGCGGGGGGTCCCAAGAGACCCGGTACTTC. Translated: CASSQDRGTSGGSQETRYF.

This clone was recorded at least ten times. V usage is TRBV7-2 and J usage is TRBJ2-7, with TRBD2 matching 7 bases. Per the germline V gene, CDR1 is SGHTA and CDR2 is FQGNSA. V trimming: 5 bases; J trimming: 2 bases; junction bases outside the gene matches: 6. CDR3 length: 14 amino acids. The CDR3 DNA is TGTGCCAGCAGCAAGGTGGGGGGGGCCTACGAGCAGTACTTC. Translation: CASSKVGGAYEQYF.

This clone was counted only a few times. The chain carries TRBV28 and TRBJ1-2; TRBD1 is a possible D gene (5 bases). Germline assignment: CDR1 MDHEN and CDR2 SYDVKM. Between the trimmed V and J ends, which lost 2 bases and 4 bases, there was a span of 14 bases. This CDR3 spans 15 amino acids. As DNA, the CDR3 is TGTGCCAGCAGTTTAGTCAGGGAGGCCCTCTATGGCTACACCTTC. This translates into CASSLVREALYGYTF.

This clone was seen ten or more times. The CDR3 loop is CASSQVGLNSPLHF. The CDR3 DNA sequence: TGCGCCAGCAGCCAAGTAGGGCTTAATTCACCCCTCCACTTT. This chain joins TRBV4-1 and TRBJ1-6, with unresolved D. V gave up 1 base and J gave up 6 bases, with 7 bases separating them. The CDR3 runs 14 residues. CDR1 and CDR2 (germline): MGHRA, YSYEKL.

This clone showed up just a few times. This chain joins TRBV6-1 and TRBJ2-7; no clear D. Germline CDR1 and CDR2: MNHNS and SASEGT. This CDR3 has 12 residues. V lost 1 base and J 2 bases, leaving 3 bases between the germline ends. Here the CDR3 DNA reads TGTGCCAGCAGTGAAGGGCCCTACGAGCAGTACTTC. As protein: CASSEGPYEQYF.

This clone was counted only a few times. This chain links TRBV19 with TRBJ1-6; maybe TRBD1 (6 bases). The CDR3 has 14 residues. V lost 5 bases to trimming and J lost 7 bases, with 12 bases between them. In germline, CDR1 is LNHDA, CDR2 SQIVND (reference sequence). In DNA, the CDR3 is TGTGCCAGTAGTTCCACAGGGAGCAATTCACCCCTCCACTTT. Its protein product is CASSSTGSNSPLHF.

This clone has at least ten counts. CDR3 bases: TGTGCCATCAGTGAGTCGAGGGGGGTGAGCTCCTACAATGAGCAGTTCTTC. Its protein product is CAISESRGVSSYNEQFF. The V call is TRBV10-3, the J call TRBJ2-1; D may correspond to TRBD1 or TRBD2 (6 bases each). V gave up 0 bases and J gave up 0 bases, with 12 bases separating them. The CDR3 loop spans 17 amino acids. CDR1 is ENHRY, CDR2 SYGVKD, per germline.

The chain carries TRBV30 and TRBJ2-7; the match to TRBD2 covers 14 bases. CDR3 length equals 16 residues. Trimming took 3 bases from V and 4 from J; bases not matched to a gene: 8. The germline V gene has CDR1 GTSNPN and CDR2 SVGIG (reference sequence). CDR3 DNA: TGTGCCTGGAGCCAAGGGACTAGCGGGAGAAAATACGAGCAGTACTTC. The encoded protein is CAWSQGTSGRKYEQYF. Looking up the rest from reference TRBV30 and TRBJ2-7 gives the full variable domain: SQTIHQWPATLVQPVGSPLSLECTVEGTSNPNLYWYRQAAGRGLQLLFYSVGIGQISSEVPQNLSASRPQDRQFILSSKKLLLSDSGFYLCAWSQGTSGRKYEQYFGPGTRLTVT.

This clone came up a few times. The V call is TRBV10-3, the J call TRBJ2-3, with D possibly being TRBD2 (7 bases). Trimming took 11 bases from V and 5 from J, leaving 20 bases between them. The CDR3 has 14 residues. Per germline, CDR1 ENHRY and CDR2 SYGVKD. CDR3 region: CASLEGGRIDTQYF. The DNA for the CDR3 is TGTGCCTCCTTAGAGGGGGGGCGCATAGATACGCAGTATTTT.

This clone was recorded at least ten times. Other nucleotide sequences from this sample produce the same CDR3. CDR3 region: CSARGSGRAYNEQFF. The CDR3 nucleotides are TGCAGTGCTAGAGGTAGCGGGAGGGCCTACAATGAGCAGTTCTTC. V and J are TRBV20-1 and TRBJ2-1, with 11 bases fitting TRBD2. CDR1 DFQATT and CDR2 SNEGSKA come from the germline V gene (reference sequence). This CDR3 comprises 15 residues. The V segment lost 1 base and the J segment 2 bases; nucleotides outside the gene matches: 1.